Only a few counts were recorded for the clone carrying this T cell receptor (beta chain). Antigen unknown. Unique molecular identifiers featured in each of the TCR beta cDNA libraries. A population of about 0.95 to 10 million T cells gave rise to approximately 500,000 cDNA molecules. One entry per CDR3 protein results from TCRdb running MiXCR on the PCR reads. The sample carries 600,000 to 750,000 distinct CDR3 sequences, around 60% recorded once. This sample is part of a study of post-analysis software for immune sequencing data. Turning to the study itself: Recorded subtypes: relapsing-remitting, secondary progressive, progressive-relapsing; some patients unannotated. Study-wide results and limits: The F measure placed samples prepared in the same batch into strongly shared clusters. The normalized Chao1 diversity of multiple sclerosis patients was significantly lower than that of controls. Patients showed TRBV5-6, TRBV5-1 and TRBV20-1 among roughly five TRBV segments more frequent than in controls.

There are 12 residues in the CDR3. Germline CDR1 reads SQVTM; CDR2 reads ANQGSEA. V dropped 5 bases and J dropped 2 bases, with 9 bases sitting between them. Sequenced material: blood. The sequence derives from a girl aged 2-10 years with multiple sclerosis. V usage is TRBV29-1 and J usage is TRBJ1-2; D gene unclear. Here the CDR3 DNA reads TGCAGCGTTATTTCCCTAAACTATGGCTACACCTTC. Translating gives CSVISLNYGYTF.